These T cell receptor beta chains were read from a single sample in a study of cytomegalovirus exposure and HLA in healthy donors. The protocol was immunoSEQ multiplex PCR, while the TCRdb copy is restricted to in-frame clones and leaves out a portion. The sample holds some 100,000 clones, about 75% seen once. The source material was PBMCs. The receptor set was obtained from a woman aged 18-30 years in good health and CMV-seropositive. The CDR3 runs from the conserved cysteine through the conserved F or W. The order of the fields is V gene, clone size, D gene, J gene, CDR3 DNA, CDR3 protein. A D gene is named only where the DNA matches it firmly. A clone size is listed for some rows: how often the clone was seen (once, few, many), or a class if it is expanded.

V gene: TRBV7-6; clone size: once; D gene: NA; J gene: TRBJ2-7; CDR3 DNA: TGTGCCAGCAGCTTATGGCAGGGCGCCGACGAGCAGTACTTC; CDR3 protein: CASSLWQGADEQYF
V gene: TRBV27; clone size: NA; D gene: NA; J gene: TRBJ1-5; CDR3 DNA: TGTGCCAGCAGTTCGCGAGGAGATTATAGCAATCAGCCCCAGCATTTT; CDR3 protein: CASSSRGDYSNQPQHF
V gene: TRBV18; clone size: NA; D gene: TRBD1; J gene: TRBJ2-5; CDR3 DNA: TGTGCCAGCACACAGGGGTCCTCGCAAGAGACCCAGTACTTC; CDR3 protein: CASTQGSSQETQYF
V gene: TRBV18; clone size: few; D gene: TRBD2; J gene: TRBJ2-7; CDR3 DNA: TGTGCCAGCTCACCAGGCATAGCGGGATCCTACGAGCAGTACTTC; CDR3 protein: CASSPGIAGSYEQYF
V gene: TRBV28; clone size: few; D gene: TRBD1; J gene: TRBJ1-2; CDR3 DNA: TGTGCCAGCAGTTTATGGGGCGGGGACAGCACTAACTATGGCTACACCTTC; CDR3 protein: CASSLWGGDSTNYGYTF
V gene: TRBV9; clone size: NA; D gene: TRBD2; J gene: TRBJ2-7; CDR3 DNA: TGTGCCAGCAGCACAAGGACTAGCGTGCCCGTCGAGCAGTACTTC; CDR3 protein: CASSTRTSVPVEQYF
V gene: TRBV6-5; clone size: few; D gene: NA; J gene: TRBJ2-5; CDR3 DNA: TGTGCCAGCAGTTACTCGGGCGCCCCAGTCCAAGAGACCCAGTACTTC; CDR3 protein: CASSYSGAPVQETQYF
V gene: TRBV28; clone size: NA; D gene: TRBD1; J gene: TRBJ1-4; CDR3 DNA: TGTGCCAGCGTACTGGGGGACAGGGATGAAAAACTGTTTTTT; CDR3 protein: CASVLGDRDEKLFF
V gene: TRBV18; clone size: NA; D gene: NA; J gene: TRBJ2-2; CDR3 DNA: TGTGCCAGCTCACCGATTGAGGAGGGAGCTCCCACCGGGGAGCTGTTTTTT; CDR3 protein: CASSPIEEGAPTGELFF
V gene: TRBV27; clone size: few; D gene: TRBD2; J gene: TRBJ2-5; CDR3 DNA: TGTGCCAGCAGTCCCCGGAGCGGGGGCGCCGAGACCCAGTACTTC; CDR3 protein: CASSPRSGGAETQYF
V gene: TRBV5-1; clone size: few; D gene: NA; J gene: TRBJ1-2; CDR3 DNA: TGCGCCAGCAGCTTAGCGGACAGCTTAAACTATGGCTACACCTTC; CDR3 protein: CASSLADSLNYGYTF
V gene: TRBV7-8; clone size: NA; D gene: NA; J gene: TRBJ2-7; CDR3 DNA: TGTGCCAGCAGCTTGGCGGGAAGCTACGAGCAGTACTTC; CDR3 protein: CASSLAGSYEQYF
V gene: TRBV5-1; clone size: few; D gene: TRBD1; J gene: TRBJ2-3; CDR3 DNA: TGCGCCAGCAGCTCACAGGGGGCCCCTAGCACAGATACGCAGTATTTT; CDR3 protein: CASSSQGAPSTDTQYF
V gene: TRBV14; clone size: few; D gene: TRBD2; J gene: TRBJ2-2; CDR3 DNA: TGTGCCAGCAGCCACGTGATAGCGGGAGGATTAAACACCGGGGAGCTGTTTTTT; CDR3 protein: CASSHVIAGGLNTGELFF
V gene: TRBV27; clone size: NA; D gene: NA; J gene: TRBJ2-7; CDR3 DNA: TGTGCCAGCAGTTTATACGGGGCCTACGAGCAGTACTTC; CDR3 protein: CASSLYGAYEQYF
V gene: TRBV10-3; clone size: few; D gene: TRBD1; J gene: TRBJ1-1; CDR3 DNA: TGTGCCATGGGACAGGGGCCGAACACTGAAGCTTTCTTT; CDR3 protein: CAMGQGPNTEAFF
V gene: TRBV28; clone size: NA; D gene: NA; J gene: TRBJ2-1; CDR3 DNA: TGTGCCAGCAGTTTCACTAGTCGGGAGCAGTTCTTC; CDR3 protein: CASSFTSREQFF
V gene: TRBV9; clone size: NA; D gene: TRBD1; J gene: TRBJ2-7; CDR3 DNA: TGTGCCAGCTCCGGGACAGAAACTCCCTACGAGCAGTACTTC; CDR3 protein: CASSGTETPYEQYF
V gene: TRBV7-2; clone size: few; D gene: NA; J gene: TRBJ1-5; CDR3 DNA: TGTGCCAGCAGTTTGGACTACAATCAGCCCCAGCATTTT; CDR3 protein: CASSLDYNQPQHF
V gene: TRBV4-3; clone size: few; D gene: NA; J gene: TRBJ2-1; CDR3 DNA: TGCGCCAGCAGCCGTAGCTCCTACAATGAGCAGTTCTTC; CDR3 protein: CASSRSSYNEQFF
V gene: TRBV6-5; clone size: few; D gene: NA; J gene: TRBJ1-5; CDR3 DNA: TGTGCCAGCAGTTACTCACAGGGTAGCAATCAGCCCCAGCATTTT; CDR3 protein: CASSYSQGSNQPQHF